The sample holds one count of the clone carrying this TCR beta chain. The V gene lost 5 bases and the J gene lost 2 bases, with 16 bases spanning the gap. Germline CDR1 SGHAT, CDR2 FQNNGV. The CDR3 extends over 16 amino acids. In the original analysis: Amplification of reference gene primers was used by the study to estimate nucleated cell counts. Data came from immunoSEQ multiplex PCR; TCRdb stores just in-frame clones and leaves some out. The V and J calls and clone size are taken from that table; D and trimming were inferred from the DNA. There are tens of thousands of clones in the sample; 89% occur only once, and over 4% lies in the top ten. This record belongs to a study of blood T cell repertoires in COVID-19. Study-wide context: The United States, Italy and Spain supplied acute and convalescent COVID-19 samples.

The sequencing sample was made of peripheral blood. V usage is TRBV11-2 and J usage is TRBJ2-1; D possibly corresponds to TRBD2 (5 bases). This TCR was sampled from a man between 60 and 75 years old with active COVID-19. CDR3 protein: CASSPTRPGAYNEQFF. Written as DNA, the CDR3 is TGTGCCAGCAGCCCAACTAGACCAGGCGCCTACAATGAGCAGTTCTTC.